The rows below give T cell receptor beta chains drawn from one sample of a study of T cell changes during pregnancy in multiple sclerosis. Produced via immunoSEQ multiplex PCR; TCRdb's table is partial and in-frame only. The sample has around 130,000 clones; less than 97% are singletons. Source: peripheral blood, taken after pregnancy. Receptors originate from a female donor with multiple sclerosis, enrolled in a pregnancy study. The CDR3 runs from the conserved cysteine through the conserved F or W. The D gene is left open where the match is weak. Clone size, where shown, is once, few, many, or a class for clones that have expanded.

>TRBV5-1|NA|TRBJ2-7|TRBD2
CASSLVPPGGAARYEQYF
TGCGCCAGCAGCTTGGTGCCTCCGGGAGGGGCGGCGCGCTACGAGCAGTACTTC
>TRBV7-2|NA|TRBJ1-4|TRBD1
CASSRGQGEKLFF
TGTGCCAGCAGCCGGGGACAGGGGGAAAAACTGTTTTTT
>TRBV10-3|NA|TRBJ2-2|NA
CATTPLGTGELFF
TGTGCCACCACTCCCCTAGGCACCGGGGAGCTGTTTTTT
>TRBV29-1|NA|TRBJ2-7|NA
CSVEDPLTYEQYF
TGCAGCGTTGAAGATCCCCTTACCTACGAGCAGTACTTC
>TRBV7-2|NA|TRBJ2-7|NA
CASSLQGWEQYF
TGTGCCAGCAGCTTACAGGGATGGGAGCAGTACTTC
>TRBV5-1|NA|TRBJ2-7|TRBD2
CASSALAGIHEQYF
TGCGCCAGCAGCGCACTAGCGGGAATCCACGAGCAGTACTTC
>TRBV7-9|NA|TRBJ2-5|NA
CASSLAITGQETQYF
TGTGCCAGCAGCTTAGCAATTACGGGCCAAGAGACCCAGTACTTC
>TRBV13|NA|TRBJ2-1|NA
CASSFGLNEQFF
TGTGCCAGCAGCTTCGGACTCAATGAGCAGTTCTTC
>TRBV19|NA|TRBJ2-7|TRBD1
CASSFLDRVGYEQYF
TGTGCCAGTAGTTTCCTGGACAGGGTTGGGTACGAGCAGTACTTC
>TRBV10-1|NA|TRBJ1-3|NA
CASSESWPRSGNTIYF
TGCGCCAGCAGTGAGTCGTGGCCCCGCTCTGGAAACACCATATATTTT
>TRBV28|NA|TRBJ1-1|NA
CASSFGGMNTEAFF
TGTGCCAGCAGTTTTGGGGGGATGAACACTGAAGCTTTCTTT
>TRBV14|NA|TRBJ2-7|TRBD2
CASSPLGGLAGYEQYF
TGTGCCAGCAGCCCCCTCGGGGGACTAGCGGGCTACGAGCAGTACTTC
>TRBV18|NA|TRBJ2-1|NA
CASSPPGSMLNEQFF
TGTGCCAGCTCACCACCCGGGAGTATGCTCAATGAGCAGTTCTTC
>TRBV19|NA|TRBJ2-5|NA
CASSMGRQETQYF
TGTGCCAGTAGTATGGGGAGGCAAGAGACCCAGTACTTC
>TRBV7-9|NA|TRBJ2-1|TRBD2
CASSFSELASNEQFF
TGTGCCAGCAGCTTCAGCGAACTAGCGAGCAATGAGCAGTTCTTC
>TRBV2|NA|TRBJ1-1|TRBD1
CASSEGDRTMNTEAFF
TGTGCCAGCAGTGAAGGGGACAGGACAATGAACACTGAAGCTTTCTTT
>TRBV7-3|NA|TRBJ2-3|NA
CASSPGYGSTDTQYF
TGTGCCAGCAGCCCGGGTTACGGGAGCACAGATACGCAGTATTTT
>TRBV11-2|NA|TRBJ1-1|NA
CASSLYGSGLQAFF
TGTGCCAGCAGCTTATACGGAAGTGGGCTGCAAGCTTTCTTT
>TRBV28|NA|TRBJ1-1|NA
CASSARTENTEAFF
TGTGCCAGCAGCGCAAGGACAGAGAACACTGAAGCTTTCTTT
>TRBV4-2|NA|TRBJ2-5|TRBD1
CASSNGPITGGRETQYF
TGTGCCAGCAGCAACGGTCCGATAACAGGGGGACGGGAGACCCAGTACTTC
>TRBV19|NA|TRBJ1-2|TRBD1
CASSIGDRGIANYGYTF
TGTGCCAGTAGTATTGGGGACAGGGGAATAGCTAACTATGGCTACACCTTC
>TRBV14|NA|TRBJ2-7|TRBD2
CASSQAAGGPDSYEQYF
TGTGCCAGCAGCCAAGCAGCGGGAGGGCCAGACTCCTACGAGCAGTACTTC
>TRBV5-1|NA|TRBJ2-7|TRBD2
CASSPVTGGSYEQYF
TGCGCCAGCAGCCCCGTGACGGGAGGGTCCTACGAGCAGTACTTC
>TRBV7-8|NA|TRBJ1-1|NA
CASSFNTGGNTEAFF
TGTGCCAGCAGTTTCAACACAGGTGGGAACACTGAAGCTTTCTTT
>TRBV7-9|NA|TRBJ1-1|NA
CASSLSPTGNTEAFF
TGTGCCAGCAGCTTAAGCCCGACAGGGAACACTGAAGCTTTCTTT
>TRBV28|NA|TRBJ2-1|TRBD1
CASSLPGQAPNEQFF
TGTGCCAGCAGTTTACCGGGACAGGCCCCCAATGAGCAGTTCTTC
>TRBV7-7|NA|TRBJ2-3|NA
CASSLRPGDTQYF
TGTGCTAGCAGCTTGCGTCCGGGAGATACGCAGTATTTT
>TRBV7-9|NA|TRBJ1-4|NA
CASSLGRSGDEKLFF
TGTGCCAGCAGCTTAGGTCGGTCAGGGGATGAAAAACTGTTTTTT
>TRBV11-2|NA|TRBJ1-1|NA
CASSHIEPPGNTEAFF
TGTGCCAGCAGTCATATTGAACCCCCAGGGAACACTGAAGCTTTCTTT
>TRBV7-8|once|TRBJ1-1|NA
CASSLYAGSNTEAFF
TGTGCCAGCAGCTTATATGCAGGGTCCAACACTGAAGCTTTCTTT
>TRBV5-4|once|TRBJ2-7|NA
CASSFGGTQRGEQYF
TGTGCCAGCAGCTTCGGGGGTACTCAGCGAGGGGAGCAGTACTTC
>TRBV5-1|NA|TRBJ2-2|NA
CASSNNRIWSDTGELFF
TGCGCCAGCAGCAACAACAGGATATGGTCGGACACCGGGGAGCTGTTTTTT
>TRBV11-2|NA|TRBJ2-2|TRBD2
CASRLRLAGRNGELFF
TGTGCCAGCAGGTTAAGACTAGCGGGTCGAAACGGGGAGCTGTTTTTT
>TRBV5-4|NA|TRBJ2-5|TRBD2
CASSSGLVETQYF
TGTGCCAGCAGCTCTGGACTAGTGGAGACCCAGTACTTC
>TRBV29-1|NA|TRBJ2-1|TRBD2
CSVEGLAGVNEQFF
TGCAGCGTTGAAGGACTAGCGGGAGTCAATGAGCAGTTCTTC
>TRBV5-4|NA|TRBJ2-5|NA
CASSLVWGDETQYF
TGTGCCAGCAGCTTGGTTTGGGGGGACGAGACCCAGTACTTC
>TRBV18|NA|TRBJ2-1|NA
CASSPRGRAGGNEQFF
TGTGCCAGCTCACCACGGGGTCGAGCGGGTGGCAATGAGCAGTTCTTC
>TRBV6-6|NA|TRBJ1-2|TRBD1
CASSQTGGYGYTF
TGTGCCAGCAGTCAGACAGGGGGTTATGGCTACACCTTC
>TRBV5-1|NA|TRBJ2-7|NA
CASNPDREGSYEQYF
TGCGCCAGCAACCCGGACAGGGAGGGGTCCTACGAGCAGTACTTC
>TRBV7-2|NA|TRBJ2-7|TRBD2
CASSLALGAGDHYEQYF
TGTGCCAGCAGCTTAGCGCTAGGGGCGGGAGATCACTACGAGCAGTACTTC
>TRBV28|NA|TRBJ2-7|NA
CASGLWPGVYEQYF
TGTGCCAGCGGGTTATGGCCAGGGGTTTACGAGCAGTACTTC
>TRBV5-1|NA|TRBJ2-2|TRBD2
CASSHRTSGSGGELFF
TGCGCCAGCAGCCATAGGACTAGCGGGAGTGGTGGGGAGCTGTTTTTT
>TRBV5-1|once|TRBJ1-1|NA
CASSLSENTEAFF
TGCGCCAGCAGCTTGTCAGAAAACACTGAAGCTTTCTTT
>TRBV5-1|NA|TRBJ1-5|TRBD1
CASSWGQGENQPQHF
TGCGCCAGCAGTTGGGGACAGGGGGAGAATCAGCCCCAGCATTTT
>TRBV7-8|NA|TRBJ2-7|NA
CASSQPRRASSYEQYF
TGTGCCAGCAGCCAGCCGAGGAGGGCTAGCTCCTACGAGCAGTACTTC
>TRBV6-5|once|TRBJ2-7|TRBD1
CASSPTGGASYEQYF
TGTGCCAGCAGTCCGACAGGGGGCGCCTCCTACGAGCAGTACTTC
>TRBV29-1|NA|TRBJ2-1|TRBD2
CSVVAGVDEQFF
TGCAGCGTTGTAGCGGGAGTTGATGAGCAGTTCTTC
>TRBV27|NA|TRBJ2-1|TRBD2
CASRRGGSYNEQFF
TGTGCCAGCAGGCGGGGGGGCTCCTACAATGAGCAGTTCTTC